These 2 T cell receptor beta chains originate from one sample sequenced in a study of control samples from healthy donors and cancer patients. Profiled with immunoSEQ multiplex PCR; TCRdb holds only in-frame clones, not every one. Seen here are around 110,000 clones, around 89% observed once, and the top ten hold less than 3%. What was sequenced was blood. These receptor sequences come from a woman aged 70 to 79 in good health.

This rearrangement joins TRBV6-5 to TRBJ1-2; the D gene is possibly TRBD1 (6 bases). CDR1 is MNHEY and CDR2 is SVGAGI in the germline V gene. V dropped 4 bases and J dropped 8 bases, with 20 bases sitting between them. The CDR3 spans 15 residues. CDR3 coding DNA: TGTGCCAGCAGTTCCTCCGGCGGGGGCGCACAAGGCTACACCTTC. Translating it yields CASSSSGGGAQGYTF.

Regarding this clone: One end of the junction fails to match germline, which may point to a read error. The chain employs TRBV6-5 and TRBJ1-2; D is unclear. The germline CDR1 and CDR2 sequences are MNHEY and SVGAGI. This CDR3 contains 13 residues. The CDR3, as DNA: TGTGACAGCAGTTACTCGATTTCAGAGGGCTACACCTTC. Translation gives CDSSYSISEGYTF.